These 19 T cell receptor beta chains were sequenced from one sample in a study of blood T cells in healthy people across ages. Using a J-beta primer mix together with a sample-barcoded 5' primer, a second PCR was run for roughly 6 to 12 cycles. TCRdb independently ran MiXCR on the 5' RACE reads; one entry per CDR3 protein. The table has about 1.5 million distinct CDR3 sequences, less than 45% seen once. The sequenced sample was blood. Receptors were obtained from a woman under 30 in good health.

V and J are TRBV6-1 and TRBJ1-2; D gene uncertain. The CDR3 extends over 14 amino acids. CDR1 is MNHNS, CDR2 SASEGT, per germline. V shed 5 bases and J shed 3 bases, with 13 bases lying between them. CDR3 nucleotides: TGTGCCAGCAGTTCGGGCGGCGAGGACTATGGCTACACCTTC. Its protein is CASSSGGEDYGYTF.

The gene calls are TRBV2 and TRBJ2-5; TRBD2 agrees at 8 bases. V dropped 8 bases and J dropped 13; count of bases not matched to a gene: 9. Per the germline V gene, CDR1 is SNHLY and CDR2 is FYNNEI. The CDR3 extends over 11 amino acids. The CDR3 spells CASYLAGQSYF. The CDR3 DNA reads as TGTGCCAGCTATCTAGCGGGCCAGTCGTACTTC.

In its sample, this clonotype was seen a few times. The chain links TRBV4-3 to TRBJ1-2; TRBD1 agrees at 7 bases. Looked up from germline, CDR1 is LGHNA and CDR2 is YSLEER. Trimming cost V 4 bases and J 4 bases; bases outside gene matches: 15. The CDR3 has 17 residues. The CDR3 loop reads CASSPGTEYYRVYGYTF. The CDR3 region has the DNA TGCGCCAGCAGCCCCGGGACAGAGTATTATAGGGTCTATGGCTACACCTTC.

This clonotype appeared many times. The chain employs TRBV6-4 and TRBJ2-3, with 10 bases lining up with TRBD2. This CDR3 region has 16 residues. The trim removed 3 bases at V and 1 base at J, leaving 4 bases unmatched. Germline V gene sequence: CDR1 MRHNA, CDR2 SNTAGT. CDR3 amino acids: CASSEGGTSGTDTQYF. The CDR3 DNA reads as TGTGCCAGCAGTGAAGGGGGGACTAGCGGCACAGATACGCAGTATTTT.

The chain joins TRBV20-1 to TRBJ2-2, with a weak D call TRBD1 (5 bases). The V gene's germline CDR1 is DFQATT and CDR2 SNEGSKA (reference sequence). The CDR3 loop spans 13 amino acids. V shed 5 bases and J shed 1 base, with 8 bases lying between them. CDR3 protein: CSAQTGNTGELFF. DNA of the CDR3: TGCAGTGCTCAAACAGGGAACACCGGGGAGCTGTTTTTT.

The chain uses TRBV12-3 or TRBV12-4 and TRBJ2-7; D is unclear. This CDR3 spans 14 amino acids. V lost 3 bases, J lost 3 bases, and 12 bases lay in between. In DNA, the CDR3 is TGTGCCAGCAGTTTGTTAGAAGTGAGCTACGAGCAGTACTTC. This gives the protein CASSLLEVSYEQYF.

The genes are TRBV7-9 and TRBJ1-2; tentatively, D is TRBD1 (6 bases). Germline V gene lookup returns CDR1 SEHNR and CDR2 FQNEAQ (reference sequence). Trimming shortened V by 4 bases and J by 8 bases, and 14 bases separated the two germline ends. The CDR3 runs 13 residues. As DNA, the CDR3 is TGTGCCAGCAGCTCCCGGACAGAGAGCGGCTACACCTTC. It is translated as CASSSRTESGYTF.

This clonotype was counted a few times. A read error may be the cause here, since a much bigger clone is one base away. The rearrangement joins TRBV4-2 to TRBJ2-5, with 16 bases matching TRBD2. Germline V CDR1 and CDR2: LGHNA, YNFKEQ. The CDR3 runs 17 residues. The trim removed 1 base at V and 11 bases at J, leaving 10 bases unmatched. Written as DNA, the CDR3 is TGTGCCAGCAGCCAAGTGGGGACTAGCGGGAGGGCCAATGAGCAGTACTTC. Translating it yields CASSQVGTSGRANEQYF.

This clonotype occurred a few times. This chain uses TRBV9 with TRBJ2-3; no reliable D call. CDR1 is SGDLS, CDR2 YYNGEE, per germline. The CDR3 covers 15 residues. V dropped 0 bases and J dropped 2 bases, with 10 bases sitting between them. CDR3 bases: TGTGCCAGCAGCGTAGTATTAGGAAACACAGATACGCAGTATTTT. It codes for CASSVVLGNTDTQYF.

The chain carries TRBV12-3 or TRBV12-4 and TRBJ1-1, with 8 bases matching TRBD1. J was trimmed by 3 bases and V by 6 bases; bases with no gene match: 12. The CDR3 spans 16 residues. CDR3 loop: CASRPDRASGYTEAFF. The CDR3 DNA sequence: TGTGCCAGCAGACCGGACAGGGCGTCAGGTTACACTGAAGCTTTCTTT.

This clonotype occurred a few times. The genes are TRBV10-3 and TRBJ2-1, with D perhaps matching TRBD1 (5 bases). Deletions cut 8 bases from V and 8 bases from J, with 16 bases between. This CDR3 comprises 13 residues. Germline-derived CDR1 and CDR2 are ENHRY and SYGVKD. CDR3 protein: CAILGRWGDEQFF. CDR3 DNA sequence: TGTGCCATCCTGGGTCGTTGGGGCGATGAGCAGTTCTTC.

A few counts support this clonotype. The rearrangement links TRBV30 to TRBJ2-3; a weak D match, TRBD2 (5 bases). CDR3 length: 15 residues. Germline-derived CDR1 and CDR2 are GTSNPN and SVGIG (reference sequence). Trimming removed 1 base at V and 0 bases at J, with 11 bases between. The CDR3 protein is CAWSDGGASTDTQYF. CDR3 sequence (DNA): TGTGCCTGGAGTGACGGAGGTGCTAGCACAGATACGCAGTATTTT.

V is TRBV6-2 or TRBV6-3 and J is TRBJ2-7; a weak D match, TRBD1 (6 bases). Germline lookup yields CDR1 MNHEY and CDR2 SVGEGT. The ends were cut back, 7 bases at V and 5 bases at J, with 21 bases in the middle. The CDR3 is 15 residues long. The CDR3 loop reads CASNTDSSSRNEQYF. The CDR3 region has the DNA TGTGCCAGCAACACGGACAGCTCTTCGAGGAACGAGCAGTACTTC.

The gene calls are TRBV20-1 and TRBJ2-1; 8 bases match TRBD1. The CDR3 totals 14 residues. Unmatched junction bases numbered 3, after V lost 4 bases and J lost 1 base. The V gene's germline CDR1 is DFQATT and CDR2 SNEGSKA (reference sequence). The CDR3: CSATRTGSYNEQFF. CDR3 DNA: TGCAGTGCTACCCGGACAGGGTCCTACAATGAGCAGTTCTTC.

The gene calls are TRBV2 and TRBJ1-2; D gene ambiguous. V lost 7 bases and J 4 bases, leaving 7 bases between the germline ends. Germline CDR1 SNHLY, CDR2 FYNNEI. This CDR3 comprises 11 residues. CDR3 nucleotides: TGTGCCAGCACCTACGTCTATGGCTACACCTTC. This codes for CASTYVYGYTF.

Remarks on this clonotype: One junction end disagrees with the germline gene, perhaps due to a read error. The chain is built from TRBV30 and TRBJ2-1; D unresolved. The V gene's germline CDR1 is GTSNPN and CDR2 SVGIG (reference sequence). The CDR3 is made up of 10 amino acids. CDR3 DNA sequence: TGTGCCTGGGGTGTAAATGAGCAGTTCTTC. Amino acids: CAWGVNEQFF.

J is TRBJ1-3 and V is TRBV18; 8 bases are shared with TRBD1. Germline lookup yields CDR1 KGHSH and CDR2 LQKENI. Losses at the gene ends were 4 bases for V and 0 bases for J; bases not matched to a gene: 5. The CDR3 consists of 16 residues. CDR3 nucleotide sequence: TGTGCCAGCTCACAACGGACAGGGCCCTCTGGAAACACCATATATTTT. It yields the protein CASSQRTGPSGNTIYF.

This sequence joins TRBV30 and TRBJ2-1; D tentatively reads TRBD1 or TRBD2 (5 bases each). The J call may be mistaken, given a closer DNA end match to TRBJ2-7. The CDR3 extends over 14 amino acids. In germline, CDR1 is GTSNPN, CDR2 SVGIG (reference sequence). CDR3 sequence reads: CAWSGGSSYNEQYF. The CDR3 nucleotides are TGTGCCTGGAGTGGGGGGAGCTCCTACAATGAGCAGTACTTC.

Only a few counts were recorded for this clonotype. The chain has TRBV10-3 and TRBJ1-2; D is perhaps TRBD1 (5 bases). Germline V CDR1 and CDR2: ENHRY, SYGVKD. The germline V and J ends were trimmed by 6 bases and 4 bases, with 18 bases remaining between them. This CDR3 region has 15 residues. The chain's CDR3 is CAISPGTLQGYGYTF. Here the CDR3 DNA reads TGTGCCATCAGCCCCGGGACGCTCCAGGGCTATGGCTACACCTTC.